Shown below are 8 T cell receptor beta chains from a single sample sequenced in a study of blood T cell repertoires in COVID-19. Clones were read by immunoSEQ multiplex PCR, and TCRdb kept only the in-frame ones, dropping some. The sample contains more than 85,000 clones, 70% to 90% of which appear only once. Sequenced material: peripheral blood. These receptors were taken from a human donor in a cohort sampled during active COVID-19.

The rearrangement links TRBV5-6 to TRBJ2-1, with D possibly being TRBD1 (6 bases). This CDR3 is built from 15 residues. Looked up from germline, CDR1 is SGHDT and CDR2 is YYEEEE. Trimming left V 0 bases short and J 8 bases short, with 15 bases between. CDR3 sequence (DNA): TGTGCCAGCAGCTTGGAGGGGACACGGTATGATGAGCAGTTCTTC. Translation: CASSLEGTRYDEQFF.

This clone was observed a single time. V is TRBV7-2 and J is TRBJ1-1; 7 nucleotides agree with TRBD1. V shed 3 bases, J shed 0 bases, and the junction held 4 bases outside the gene matches. Germline CDR1 and CDR2: SGHTA and FQGNSA. The CDR3 extends over 15 amino acids. The CDR3 here is CASSLDRNMNTEAFF. The CDR3 DNA reads TGTGCCAGCAGCTTGGACAGGAACATGAACACTGAAGCTTTCTTT.

The CDR3 is CASSYRQTTGELFF. CDR3 in DNA: TGTGCCAGCAGTTATCGGCAGACTACCGGGGAGCTGTTTTTT. This rearrangement joins TRBV6-5 to TRBJ2-2; D is undetermined. This CDR3 region has 14 residues. Germline CDR1 MNHEY, CDR2 SVGAGI. Trimming shortened V by 3 bases and J by 5 bases, and 10 bases separated the two germline ends.

This rearrangement joins TRBV10-2 to TRBJ1-4; D is undetermined. The germline V gene encodes CDR1 WSHSY and CDR2 SAAADI. The CDR3 is made up of 14 amino acids. CDR3 residues: CASMPTATNEKLFF. CDR3 DNA: TGCGCGTCCATGCCTACCGCAACTAATGAAAAACTGTTTTTT.

J is TRBJ2-6 and V is TRBV4-2, with D possibly matching TRBD2 (6 bases). Trimming left V 1 base short and J 5 bases short, with 21 bases between. This CDR3 has 19 residues. The germline gives CDR1 LGHNA, CDR2 YNFKEQ. The CDR3 sequence is CASSQVFGTAQRWANVLTF. The CDR3 region has the DNA TGTGCCAGCAGCCAAGTTTTTGGGACTGCCCAAAGGTGGGCCAACGTCCTGACTTTC.

This clone appeared once. The chain couples TRBV30 to TRBJ2-3, with 7 bases lining up with TRBD1. V lost 0 bases to trimming and J lost 5 bases; unmatched junction nucleotides: 5. This CDR3 is 14 amino acids long. In germline, CDR1 is GTSNPN, CDR2 SVGIG (reference sequence). DNA of the CDR3: TGTGCCTGGAGTGTAAAGGGGGCCGGAGATACGCAGTATTTT. Protein sequence: CAWSVKGAGDTQYF.

This clone is a singleton in its sample. CDR3 in amino acids: CASSLVGTSLSYEQYF. CDR3 nucleotide sequence: TGTGCCAGCAGCTTAGTAGGGACTTCCTTATCCTACGAGCAGTACTTC. This sequence joins TRBV7-9 and TRBJ2-7; possible D gene TRBD2, 6 bases. CDR1 and CDR2 (germline): SEHNR, FQNEAQ (reference sequence). The CDR3 extends over 16 amino acids. V lost 1 base and J lost 1, with 14 bases in between.

The chain joins TRBV2 to TRBJ1-5; D unclear. The V end lost 6 bases, the J end lost 2 bases, and 20 bases lay between the germline ends. CDR3 length equals 17 residues. In germline, CDR1 is SNHLY, CDR2 FYNNEI. The CDR3 protein is CASRPQSRGRGNQPQHF. CDR3 sequence (DNA): TGTGCCAGCAGACCCCAATCACGGGGTAGGGGCAATCAGCCCCAGCATTTT.